This passage covers 10 T cell receptor beta chains from one sample sequenced in a study of breast tumors, draining lymph nodes, adjacent tissues. TCRdb fed the multiplex PCR reads into MiXCR, producing one record per CDR3 protein. The sample holds 20,000 to 25,000 distinct CDR3 sequences; 60% to 70% are singletons and the top ten take under 25%. The specimen sequenced was tumor-adjacent breast tissue. The source of these receptors is a female donor with breast cancer. Some clones in this sample may be carry-over from other donors' samples.

The chain recombines TRBV27 with TRBJ1-6, with D unresolved. From germline, CDR1 is MNHEY and CDR2 SMNVEV (reference sequence). The CDR3 runs to 12 residues. Deletions cut 5 bases from V and 15 bases from J, with 14 bases between. CDR3 in DNA: TGTGCCAGCAGTACTATGACATCGCGCCTCCACTTT. Protein: CASSTMTSRLHF.

V usage is TRBV12-3 or TRBV12-4 and J usage is TRBJ2-5; no reliable D call. V lost 5 bases to trimming and J lost 0 bases, with 4 bases between them. CDR3 length: 12 residues. Here the CDR3 reads CASSLDQETQYF. The CDR3 DNA is TGTGCCAGCAGTCTGGACCAAGAGACCCAGTACTTC.

In its sample, this clonotype was seen a few times. The chain couples TRBV19 to TRBJ1-3; possible D gene TRBD1, 5 bases. Germline values: CDR1 LNHDA, CDR2 SQIVND (reference sequence). The CDR3 totals 15 residues. V was shortened by 4 bases and J by 0 bases, with 10 bases between the two germline ends. In nucleotides, the CDR3 is TGTGCCAGTAGTACCGGGACTGGCTCTGGAAACACCATATATTTT. Its translation: CASSTGTGSGNTIYF.

In its sample, this clonotype ranks as medium-sized (0.01 to 0.1%). The chain uses TRBV20-1 and TRBJ1-2, with no clear D. CDR1 and CDR2 from the germline V gene are DFQATT and SNEGSKA (reference sequence). The CDR3 has 14 residues. V was shortened by 1 base and J by 1 base, with 10 bases between the two germline ends. The CDR3: CSARVSGVNYGYTF. For the CDR3, the DNA is TGCAGTGCTAGAGTGTCGGGAGTTAACTATGGCTACACCTTC.

This clonotype showed up many times. V usage is TRBV30 and J usage is TRBJ2-3; 10 nucleotides agree with TRBD2. The CDR3 length is 13 residues. CDR1 and CDR2 (germline): GTSNPN, SVGIG (reference sequence). V shed 4 bases, J shed 6 bases, and the junction held 4 bases outside the gene matches. The CDR3 region is CAWNSGGADTQYF. CDR3 in DNA: TGTGCCTGGAACAGCGGGGGGGCGGATACGCAGTATTTT. Based on the CDR3 plus reference TRBV30 and TRBJ2-3, the full variable domain is SQTIHQWPATLVQPVGSPLSLECTVEGTSNPNLYWYRQAAGRGLQLLFYSVGIGQISSEVPQNLSASRPQDRQFILSSKKLLLSDSGFYLCAWNSGGADTQYFGPGTRLTVL.

The CDR3 sequence is CASSRQEMASLHF. The DNA for the CDR3 is TGTGCCAGTAGTAGGCAAGAGATGGCATCCCTCCACTTT. The rearrangement links TRBV19 to TRBJ1-6, with no clear D. Germline CDR1 is LNHDA and CDR2 is SQIVND (reference sequence). V was shortened by 4 bases and J by 14 bases, with 15 bases between the two germline ends. The CDR3 totals 13 residues.

The chain links TRBV2 to TRBJ2-7; D gene ambiguous. V lost 6 bases and J lost 4, with 4 bases in between. Germline V gene sequence: CDR1 SNHLY, CDR2 FYNNEI. CDR3 length: 10 amino acids. CDR3 protein: CASRGYEQYF. The CDR3 DNA follows: TGTGCCAGCAGGGGGTACGAGCAGTACTTC.

The genes are TRBV6-4 and TRBJ2-7; 7 bases match TRBD1. Looked up from germline, CDR1 is MRHNA and CDR2 is SNTAGT. J lost 5 bases, V lost 5 bases, and 6 bases had no gene match. This CDR3 comprises 13 residues. In DNA, the CDR3 is TGTGCCAGCAGTCTTGAAGGGGGCCACGAGCAGTACTTC. Translation gives CASSLEGGHEQYF.

V and J are TRBV5-1 and TRBJ2-7; D possibly uses TRBD1 or TRBD2 (5 bases each). The CDR3 is 14 amino acids. Between the trimmed V and J ends, which lost 4 bases and 0 bases, there was a span of 11 bases. CDR1 is SGHRS and CDR2 is YFSETQ in the germline V gene. Here the CDR3 DNA reads TGCGCCAGCAGCCGGGACGCGAGCTCCTACGAGCAGTACTTC. Translating it yields CASSRDASSYEQYF.

The chain links TRBV5-6 to TRBJ1-2; D may be TRBD1 (5 bases). Trimming removed 4 bases at V and 8 bases at J, with 24 bases between. This CDR3 region has 16 residues. Germline assignment: CDR1 SGHDT and CDR2 YYEEEE. This CDR3 reads CASSKENAGLLGGYTF. CDR3 DNA sequence: TGTGCCAGCAGCAAGGAGAATGCGGGACTCCTGGGAGGCTACACCTTC.